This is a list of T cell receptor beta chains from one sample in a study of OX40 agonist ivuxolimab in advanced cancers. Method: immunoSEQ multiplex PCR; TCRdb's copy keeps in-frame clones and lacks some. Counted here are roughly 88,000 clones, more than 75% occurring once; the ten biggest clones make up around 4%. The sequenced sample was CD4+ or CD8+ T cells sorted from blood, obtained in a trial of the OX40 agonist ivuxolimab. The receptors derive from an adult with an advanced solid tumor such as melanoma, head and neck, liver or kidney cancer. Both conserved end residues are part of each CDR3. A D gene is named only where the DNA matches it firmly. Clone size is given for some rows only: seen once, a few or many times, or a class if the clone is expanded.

CASSPIAGAPGELFF,TGTGCCAGCAGCCCCATAGCGGGAGCTCCAGGGGAGCTGTTTTTT,.,TRBD2,TRBJ2-2,TRBV2
CASSPSEGARDTQYF,TGTGCCAGCTCACCCAGCGAGGGAGCCCGAGATACGCAGTATTTT,once,.,TRBJ2-3,TRBV18
CASSEATGWGYGYTF,TGTGCCAGCAGTGAAGCTACGGGGTGGGGCTATGGCTACACCTTC,.,.,TRBJ1-2,TRBV6-1
CASSQGGSGRFNEQYF,TGTGCCAGCAGCCAGGGTGGTAGCGGGAGGTTCAACGAGCAGTACTTC,.,TRBD2,TRBJ2-7,TRBV9
CAWRARVGVQFF,TGTGCCTGGAGAGCCCGGGTCGGGGTGCAGTTCTTC,.,.,TRBJ2-1,TRBV30
CASSPRDTHTDTQYF,TGTGCCAGCAGCCCCCGGGACACCCACACAGATACGCAGTATTTT,.,.,TRBJ2-3,TRBV11-3
CASSLASDTSYEQYF,TGTGCCAGCAGCTTGGCCTCGGACACTTCCTACGAGCAGTACTTC,.,.,TRBJ2-7,TRBV5-4
CASSLSSAPQYF,TGTGCCAGCAGCCTCTCTAGCGCGCCGCAGTATTTT,.,.,TRBJ2-3,TRBV4-2
CASSYSYSQETQYF,TGTGCCAGCAGTTACTCTTACAGCCAAGAGACCCAGTACTTC,.,.,TRBJ2-5,TRBV6-5
CASSLDRNNEQFF,TGTGCCAGCAGCTTAGACCGAAACAATGAGCAGTTCTTC,.,.,TRBJ2-1,TRBV11-1
CASIRESGETQYF,TGTGCCAGCATCCGGGAGTCTGGAGAGACCCAGTACTTC,.,.,TRBJ2-5,TRBV6-6
CASSVNTEAFF,TGTGCCAGCAGTGTTAACACTGAAGCTTTCTTT,.,.,TRBJ1-1,TRBV6-1
CASSPGQGINGYTF,TGTGCCAGCAGTCCGGGACAGGGTATAAATGGCTACACCTTC,once,TRBD1,TRBJ1-2,TRBV2
CASSQSPDPNYGYTF,TGTGCCAGCAGCCAGAGCCCGGACCCTAACTATGGCTACACCTTC,.,.,TRBJ1-2,TRBV14
CAIKSWDNTDTQYF,TGTGCCATCAAGTCTTGGGATAACACAGATACGCAGTATTTT,.,.,TRBJ2-3,TRBV10-3
CASSRAGSNQPQHF,TGTGCCAGCAGTCGAGCAGGGAGCAATCAGCCCCAGCATTTT,.,.,TRBJ1-5,TRBV6-5
CASSPRPYRGLEQPQHF,TGTGCCAGCAGTCCTCGACCATACAGGGGGCTGGAGCAGCCCCAGCATTTT,few,TRBD1,TRBJ1-5,TRBV27
CASSQIRDRSYEQYF,TGTGCCAGCAGTCAGATCCGGGACAGGTCCTACGAGCAGTACTTC,.,TRBD1,TRBJ2-7,TRBV16
CASSLDVGRAIDTQYF,TGTGCCAGCAGCTTGGACGTCGGGAGGGCGATAGATACGCAGTATTTT,.,TRBD2,TRBJ2-3,TRBV5-4
CASSGDRDGQPQHF,TGTGCCAGCAGCGGGGACAGGGATGGACAGCCCCAGCATTTT,.,TRBD1,TRBJ1-5,TRBV9
CASSLEVGTNTDTQYF,TGCGCCAGCAGCTTGGAGGTGGGGACTAACACAGATACGCAGTATTTT,.,TRBD2,TRBJ2-3,TRBV5-1
CATSRDQKAVSSYEQYF,TGTGCCACCAGCAGAGATCAAAAAGCGGTAAGCTCCTACGAGCAGTACTTC,.,.,TRBJ2-7,TRBV15
CASSFAQETQYF,TGTGCCAGCAGCTTCGCCCAAGAGACCCAGTACTTC,.,.,TRBJ2-5,TRBV5-4
CASGTSGRETQYF,TGTGCCAGCGGCACTAGCGGGCGGGAGACCCAGTACTTC,.,TRBD2,TRBJ2-5,TRBV7-9
CASSTLPGTGSNQPQHF,TGTGCCAGTAGTACCCTGCCTGGGACAGGGAGCAATCAGCCCCAGCATTTT,.,TRBD1,TRBJ1-5,TRBV19
CASTETSGYNEQFF,TGCGCCAGCACCGAGACTAGCGGGTACAATGAGCAGTTCTTC,once,TRBD2,TRBJ2-1,TRBV10-2
CASRRAGTANTGELFF,TGTGCCAGCAGACGCGCAGGGACAGCGAACACCGGGGAGCTGTTTTTT,.,TRBD1,TRBJ2-2,TRBV28
CASSIVGAGGYGYTF,TGTGCCAGTAGTATAGTCGGGGCCGGAGGCTATGGCTACACCTTC,.,.,TRBJ1-2,TRBV19
CASIQQVSGNTIYF,TGTGCCAGTATCCAACAGGTCTCTGGAAACACCATATATTTT,.,.,TRBJ1-3,TRBV19
CASSVATGANVLTF,TGTGCCAGCAGCGTAGCTACTGGGGCCAACGTCCTGACTTTC,.,.,TRBJ2-6,TRBV9
CSARDTSMNTEAFF,TGCAGCGCTCGGGACACCTCCATGAACACTGAAGCTTTCTTT,.,.,TRBJ1-1,TRBV29-1
CASSSFGGALNTEAFF,TGTGCCAGCTCATCATTTGGGGGCGCCTTGAACACTGAAGCTTTCTTT,.,.,TRBJ1-1,TRBV18
CAWSVRRGGEKLFF,TGTGCCTGGAGTGTACGGCGGGGAGGGGAAAAACTGTTTTTT,.,.,TRBJ1-4,TRBV30
CASSLEYREKLFF,TGTGCCAGCAGCTTAGAATATCGGGAAAAACTGTTTTTT,.,.,TRBJ1-4,TRBV7-2
CASSDNAGSGGEQFF,TGCGCCAGCAGTGATAACGCGGGATCCGGCGGTGAGCAGTTCTTC,.,.,TRBJ2-1,TRBV10-1
CASSPDGNNEAFF,TGCGCCAGCAGCCCGGACGGGAACAATGAAGCTTTCTTT,.,.,TRBJ1-1,TRBV5-1
CASSYRGTGGGYTF,TGTGCCAGCAGTTACCGGGGGACAGGGGGAGGCTACACCTTC,.,TRBD1,TRBJ1-2,TRBV6-6
CASSRNRDSGNTIYF,TGCGCCAGCAGTAGGAACAGGGACTCTGGAAACACCATATATTTT,once,.,TRBJ1-3,TRBV5-1
CASSLDRDGYTF,TGTGCCAGCAGCCTCGACAGAGATGGCTACACCTTC,few,.,TRBJ1-2,TRBV7-8
CASKGEGTNQPQHF,TGTGCCAGCAAGGGAGAGGGCACCAATCAGCCCCAGCATTTT,.,.,TRBJ1-5,TRBV7-9